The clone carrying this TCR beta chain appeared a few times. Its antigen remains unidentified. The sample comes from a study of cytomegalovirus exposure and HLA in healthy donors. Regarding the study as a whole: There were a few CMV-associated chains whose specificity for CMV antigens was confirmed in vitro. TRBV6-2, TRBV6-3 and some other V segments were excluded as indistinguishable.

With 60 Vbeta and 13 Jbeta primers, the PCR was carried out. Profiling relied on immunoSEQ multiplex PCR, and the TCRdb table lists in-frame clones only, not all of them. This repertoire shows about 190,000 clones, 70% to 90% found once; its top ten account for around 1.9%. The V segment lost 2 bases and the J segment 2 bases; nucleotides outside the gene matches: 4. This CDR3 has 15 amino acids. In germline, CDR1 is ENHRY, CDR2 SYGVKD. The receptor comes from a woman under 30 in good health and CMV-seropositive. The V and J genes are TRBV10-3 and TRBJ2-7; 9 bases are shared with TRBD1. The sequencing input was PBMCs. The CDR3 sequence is CAISEGTGLPYEQYF. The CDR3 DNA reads TGTGCCATCAGTGAGGGGACAGGGTTACCCTACGAGCAGTACTTC.